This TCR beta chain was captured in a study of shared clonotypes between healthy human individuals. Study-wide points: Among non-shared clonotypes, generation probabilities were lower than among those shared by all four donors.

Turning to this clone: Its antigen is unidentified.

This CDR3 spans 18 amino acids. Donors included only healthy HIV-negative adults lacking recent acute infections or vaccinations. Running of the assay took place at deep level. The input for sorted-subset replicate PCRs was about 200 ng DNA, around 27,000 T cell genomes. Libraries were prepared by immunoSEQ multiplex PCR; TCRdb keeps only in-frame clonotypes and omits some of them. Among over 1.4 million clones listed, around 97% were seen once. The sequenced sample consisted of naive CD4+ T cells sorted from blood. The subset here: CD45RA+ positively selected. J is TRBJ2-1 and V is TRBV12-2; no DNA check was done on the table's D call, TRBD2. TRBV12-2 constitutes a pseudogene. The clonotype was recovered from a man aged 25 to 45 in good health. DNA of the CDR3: TGTGCAAGTCGCTTAGGTGAGGGCCCCCCGAGCTCCTACAATGAGCAGTTCTTC. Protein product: CASRLGEGPPSSYNEQFF.